This TCR beta chain was captured by sequencing in a study of T-cell memory formation after mild COVID-19. As for the study in general: Most TCR clusters belonged to a single donor.

The CDR3 totals 14 residues. From germline, CDR1 is SGDLS and CDR2 YYNGEE. Trimming pared 0 bases from V and 1 base from J, leaving 8 bases between. This clonotype turned up a few times. TCRdb re-called the 5' RACE reads through MiXCR, storing one row per CDR3 protein. There are 400,000 to 500,000 distinct CDR3 sequences in the sample; 20% to 25% occur only once, and around 8.1% lies in the top ten. The J gene is TRBJ2-7, the V gene TRBV9; no definite D call. Specimen: PBMCs or a T cell subset sorted from them (not recorded which). This clonotype was sampled from an adult woman who had mild COVID-19 (a few samples of this study predate the infection). Cell type and time point are not known. CDR3 nucleotides: TGTGCCAGCAGCGTAGGAGACAAGTCCTACGAGCAGTACTTC. Translated, it gives CASSVGDKSYEQYF.